This T cell receptor beta chain stems from a study of Ad26.COV2.S vaccination and SARS-CoV-2 variants. CDR1 and CDR2 from the germline V gene are LNHNV and YYDKDF (reference sequence). The length of the CDR3 is 16 residues. Trimming removed 0 bases at V and 2 bases at J, with 14 bases between. Treatment given: around 19 received Ad26.COV2.S at low or high dose, single or two shots; 5 received placebo; per-sample allocation not given. Specimens were obtained on day 63 following the first vaccine or placebo injection. Sequenced by immunoSEQ multiplex PCR; TCRdb stores in-frame clones only, minus some. The sample yields 300,000 to 350,000 clones, approximately 80% seen once.

The V and J genes are TRBV15 and TRBJ2-7; tentative D call: TRBD2 (5 bases). This sequence was found in a person between 18 and 59 years old who received the Ad26.COV2.S COVID-19 vaccine or a placebo. The sequencing used peripheral blood, collected in a trial of Ad26.COV2.S vaccine versus placebo. Written as DNA, the CDR3 is TGTGCCACCAGCAGAGATCGAGAGGGTCCTCCCTACGAGCAGTACTTC. Protein: CATSRDREGPPYEQYF.